The rows below give T cell receptor beta chains drawn from one sample of a study of blood T cell repertoires in COVID-19. Clones were sequenced by immunoSEQ multiplex PCR, and TCRdb holds only the in-frame ones, with some missing. The data hold 150,000 to 200,000 clones, with approximately 89% observed a single time. The sample comprised peripheral blood. Source of these receptors: a man aged 40-49 years with active or convalescent COVID-19. Both conserved end residues are part of each CDR3. The order of the fields is D gene, clone size, J gene, V gene, CDR3 protein, CDR3 DNA. D genes are given only for firm matches. Only some rows state a clone size, as once, few, many or a class for expanded clones.

d_gene: TRBD1; abundance: few; j_gene: TRBJ1-2; v_gene: TRBV12-3/TRBV12-4; CDR3aa: CASSRQGDPGYTF; CDR3nt: TGTGCCAGCAGCCGACAGGGAGACCCTGGCTACACCTTC
d_gene: TRBD2; abundance: .; j_gene: TRBJ2-6; v_gene: TRBV10-3; CDR3aa: CASSTSAHSGANVLTF; CDR3nt: TGTGCCTCCTCGACTAGCGCACACTCTGGGGCCAACGTCCTGACTTTC
d_gene: TRBD1; abundance: .; j_gene: TRBJ2-1; v_gene: TRBV10-1; CDR3aa: CASSRTGGNEQFF; CDR3nt: TGCGCCAGCAGCAGGACAGGGGGAAATGAGCAGTTCTTC
d_gene: .; abundance: .; j_gene: TRBJ2-7; v_gene: TRBV7-8; CDR3aa: CASSLEGLHEQYF; CDR3nt: TGTGCCAGCAGCTTAGAGGGACTCCACGAGCAGTACTTC
d_gene: TRBD2; abundance: .; j_gene: TRBJ2-5; v_gene: TRBV4-1; CDR3aa: CASSQDVGLAARETQYF; CDR3nt: TGCGCCAGCAGCCAAGATGTGGGACTAGCGGCGCGAGAGACCCAGTACTTC
d_gene: .; abundance: .; j_gene: TRBJ1-6; v_gene: TRBV30; CDR3aa: CASSTGTQNSPLHF; CDR3nt: TGTGCCTCCTCGACCGGGACACAAAATTCACCCCTCCACTTT
d_gene: TRBD1; abundance: .; j_gene: TRBJ1-2; v_gene: TRBV4-2; CDR3aa: CASSQGTGKAYGYTF; CDR3nt: TGTGCCAGCAGCCAAGGGACAGGGAAGGCTTATGGCTACACCTTC
d_gene: .; abundance: .; j_gene: TRBJ2-7; v_gene: TRBV4-2; CDR3aa: CASSHEGLSQVEQYF; CDR3nt: TGTGCCAGCAGCCATGAGGGACTCTCGCAGGTCGAGCAGTACTTC
d_gene: TRBD2; abundance: .; j_gene: TRBJ2-5; v_gene: TRBV14; CDR3aa: CASSQGRGGRLETQYF; CDR3nt: TGTGCCAGCAGCCAAGGGCGGGGGGGCCGATTGGAGACCCAGTACTTC
d_gene: .; abundance: .; j_gene: TRBJ1-2; v_gene: TRBV28; CDR3aa: CASRKNSYGYTF; CDR3nt: TGTGCCAGCAGGAAGAACAGCTATGGCTACACCTTC
d_gene: .; abundance: .; j_gene: TRBJ1-3; v_gene: TRBV30; CDR3aa: CAWTGSSGNTIYF; CDR3nt: TGTGCCTGGACAGGTAGCTCTGGAAACACCATATATTTT
d_gene: .; abundance: .; j_gene: TRBJ2-1; v_gene: TRBV2; CDR3aa: CASSRPRDTNNEQFF; CDR3nt: TGTGCCAGCAGCCGGCCCCGGGACACCAACAATGAGCAGTTCTTC
d_gene: .; abundance: few; j_gene: TRBJ2-5; v_gene: TRBV7-9; CDR3aa: CASSLGSSEGTQYF; CDR3nt: TGTGCCAGCAGCTTAGGTAGTAGCGAGGGGACCCAGTACTTC
d_gene: TRBD1; abundance: few; j_gene: TRBJ2-2; v_gene: TRBV5-1; CDR3aa: CASSATGDRTGELFF; CDR3nt: TGCGCCAGCAGCGCAACAGGGGATAGGACCGGGGAGCTGTTTTTT
d_gene: TRBD1; abundance: .; j_gene: TRBJ1-6; v_gene: TRBV5-3; CDR3aa: CARSLRGGEGSYNSPLHF; CDR3nt: TGTGCCAGAAGCTTGAGAGGGGGCGAGGGTTCCTATAATTCACCCCTCCACTTT
d_gene: .; abundance: .; j_gene: TRBJ1-1; v_gene: TRBV10-2; CDR3aa: CASMAGSNTEAFF; CDR3nt: TGCGCCAGCATGGCAGGGTCGAACACTGAAGCTTTCTTT
d_gene: TRBD1; abundance: .; j_gene: TRBJ1-2; v_gene: TRBV6-4; CDR3aa: CASSEGQGSYGYTF; CDR3nt: TGTGCCAGCAGTGAGGGACAGGGGTCCTATGGCTACACCTTC
d_gene: .; abundance: .; j_gene: TRBJ1-2; v_gene: TRBV18; CDR3aa: CASSPRVNYGYTF; CDR3nt: TGTGCCAGCTCACCCCGGGTGAACTATGGCTACACCTTC